What follows is one TCR beta chain and its context. Its specificity is not known. With 3 bases clipped from V and 0 bases from J, the junction kept 17 bases outside the gene matches. The germline CDR1 and CDR2 sequences are MDHEN and SYDVKM. The CDR3 is 21 amino acids. This entry belongs to a study of graft-versus-host responses after intestinal transplantation. Overall study results and limits: Peak circulating GvH clone levels tracked with early post-transplant HvG declines.

Assay: immunoSEQ multiplex PCR; the TCRdb copy retains only in-frame clones and omits some. The data show about 120,000 clones, with just over 90% seen just once and roughly 0.5% held by the top ten. This chain connects TRBV28 to TRBJ2-3; 11 positions agree with TRBD2. The receptor's source is a human donor who received an intestinal transplant. The sample in question was unstimulated CD8+ T cells sorted from spleen or lymph node cells, obtained before intestinal transplant. For the CDR3, the DNA is TGTGCCAGCAGTTTTTGGGACGGGACGACTAGCGGGACCCCTAGCACAGATACGCAGTATTTT. It yields the protein CASSFWDGTTSGTPSTDTQYF.